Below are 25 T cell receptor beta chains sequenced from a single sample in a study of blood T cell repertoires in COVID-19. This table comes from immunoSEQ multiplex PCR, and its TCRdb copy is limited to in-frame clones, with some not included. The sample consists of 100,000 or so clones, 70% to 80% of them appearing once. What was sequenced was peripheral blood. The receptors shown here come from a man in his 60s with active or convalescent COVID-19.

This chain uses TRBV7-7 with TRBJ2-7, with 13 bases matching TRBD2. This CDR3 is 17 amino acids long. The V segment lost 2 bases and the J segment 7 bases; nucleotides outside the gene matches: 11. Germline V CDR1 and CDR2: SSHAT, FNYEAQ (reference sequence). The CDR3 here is CASSLTSGRAVGEEQYV. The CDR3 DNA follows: TGTGCCAGCAGCTTAACTAGCGGGAGGGCTGTTGGAGAAGAGCAGTACGTC.

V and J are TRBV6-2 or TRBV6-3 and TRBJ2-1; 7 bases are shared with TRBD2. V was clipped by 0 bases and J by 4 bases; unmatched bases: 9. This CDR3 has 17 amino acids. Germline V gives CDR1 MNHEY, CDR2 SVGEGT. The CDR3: CASSYSPSGGLYNEQFF. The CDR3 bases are TGTGCCAGCAGTTACTCCCCTAGCGGAGGATTATACAATGAGCAGTTCTTC.

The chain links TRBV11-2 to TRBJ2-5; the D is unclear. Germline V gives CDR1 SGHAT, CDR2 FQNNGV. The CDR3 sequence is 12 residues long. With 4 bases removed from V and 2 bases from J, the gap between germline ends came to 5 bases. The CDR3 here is CASSYFQETQYF. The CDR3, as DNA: TGTGCCAGCAGCTACTTTCAAGAGACCCAGTACTTC.

The CDR3 is CAISEGGNYGYTF. CDR3 coding DNA: TGTGCCATCAGTGAGGGAGGGAACTATGGCTACACCTTC. The V and J genes are TRBV10-3 and TRBJ1-2; D is undetermined. V was trimmed by 2 bases and J by 2 bases, leaving 6 bases between them. The CDR3 runs to 13 residues. The germline CDR1 and CDR2 sequences are ENHRY and SYGVKD.

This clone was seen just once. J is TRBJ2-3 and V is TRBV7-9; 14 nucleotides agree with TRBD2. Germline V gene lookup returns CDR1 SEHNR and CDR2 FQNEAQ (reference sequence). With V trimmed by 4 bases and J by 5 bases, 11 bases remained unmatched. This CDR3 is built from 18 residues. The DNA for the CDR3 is TGTGCCAGCAGCTCCGGGAGGGGACTAGCGGGAGAGGAAGATACGCAGTATTTT. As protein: CASSSGRGLAGEEDTQYF.

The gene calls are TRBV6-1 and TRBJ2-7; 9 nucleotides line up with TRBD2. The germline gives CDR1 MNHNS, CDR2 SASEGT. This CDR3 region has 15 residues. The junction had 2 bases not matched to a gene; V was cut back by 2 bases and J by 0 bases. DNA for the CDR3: TGTGCCAGCAGTGAAAAGGGACTAGCCTCCTACGAGCAGTACTTC. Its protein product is CASSEKGLASYEQYF.

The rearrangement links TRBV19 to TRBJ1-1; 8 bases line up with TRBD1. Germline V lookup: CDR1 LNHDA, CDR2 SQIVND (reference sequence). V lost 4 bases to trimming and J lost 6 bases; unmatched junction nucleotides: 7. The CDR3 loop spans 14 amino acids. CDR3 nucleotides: TGTGCCAGTAGTAGGCAGGGGGCAGTCGCTGAAGCTTTCTTT. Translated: CASSRQGAVAEAFF.

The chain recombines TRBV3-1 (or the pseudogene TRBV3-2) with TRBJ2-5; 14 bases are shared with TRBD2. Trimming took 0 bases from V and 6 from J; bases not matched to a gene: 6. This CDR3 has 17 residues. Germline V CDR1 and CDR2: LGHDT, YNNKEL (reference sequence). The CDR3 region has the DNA TGTGCCAGCAGCCAAGATCTGGGGACTAGCGGGAGCAAGACCCAGTACTTC. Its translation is CASSQDLGTSGSKTQYF.

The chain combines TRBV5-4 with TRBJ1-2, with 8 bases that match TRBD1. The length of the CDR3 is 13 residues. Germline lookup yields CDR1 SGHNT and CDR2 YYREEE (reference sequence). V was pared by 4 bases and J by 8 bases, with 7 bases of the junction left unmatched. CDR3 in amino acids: CASSIQGAGGYTF. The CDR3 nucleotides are TGTGCCAGCAGCATCCAGGGGGCGGGAGGCTACACCTTC.

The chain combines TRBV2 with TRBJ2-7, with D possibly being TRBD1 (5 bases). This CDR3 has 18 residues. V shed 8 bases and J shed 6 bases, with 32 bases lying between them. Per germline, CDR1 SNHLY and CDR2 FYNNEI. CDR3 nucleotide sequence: TGTGCCAGCTGGGGATATGCCCCATCCAGGGTGTCTATTGGCGAGCAGTACTTC. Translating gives CASWGYAPSRVSIGEQYF.

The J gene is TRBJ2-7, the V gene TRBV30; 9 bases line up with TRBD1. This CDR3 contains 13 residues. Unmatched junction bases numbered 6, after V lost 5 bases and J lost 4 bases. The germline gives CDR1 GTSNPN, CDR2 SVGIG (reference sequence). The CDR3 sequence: CAWQWDRAYEQYF. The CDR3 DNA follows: TGTGCCTGGCAGTGGGACAGGGCATACGAGCAGTACTTC.

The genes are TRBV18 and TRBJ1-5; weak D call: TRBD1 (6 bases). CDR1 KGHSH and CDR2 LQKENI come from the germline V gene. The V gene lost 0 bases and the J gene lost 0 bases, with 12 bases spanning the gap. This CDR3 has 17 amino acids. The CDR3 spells CASSPPMGGASNQPQHF. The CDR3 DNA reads TGTGCCAGCTCACCACCTATGGGGGGGGCTAGCAATCAGCCCCAGCATTTT.

The CDR3 region is CATSRDPGGVVAGYTF. CDR3 nucleotides: TGTGCCACCAGCAGAGATCCGGGGGGCGTAGTTGCGGGCTACACCTTC. This chain connects TRBV15 to TRBJ1-2, with D maybe TRBD1 (6 bases). This CDR3 contains 16 residues. The germline CDR1 and CDR2 sequences are LNHNV and YYDKDF (reference sequence). The V end lost 0 bases, the J end lost 8 bases, and 19 bases lay between the germline ends.

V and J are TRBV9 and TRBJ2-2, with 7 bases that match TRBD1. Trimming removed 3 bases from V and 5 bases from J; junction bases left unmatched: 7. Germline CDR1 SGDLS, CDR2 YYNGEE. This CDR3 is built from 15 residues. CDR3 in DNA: TGTGCCAGCAGCGCCCGACAGGGTTTAACCGGGGAGCTGTTTTTT. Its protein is CASSARQGLTGELFF.

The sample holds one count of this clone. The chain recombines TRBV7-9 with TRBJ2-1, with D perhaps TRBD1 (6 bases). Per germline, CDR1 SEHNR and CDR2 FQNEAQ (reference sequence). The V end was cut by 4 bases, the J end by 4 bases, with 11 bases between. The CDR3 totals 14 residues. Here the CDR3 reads CASSSLTGYNEQFF. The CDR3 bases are TGTGCCAGCAGCTCGCTGACAGGTTACAATGAGCAGTTCTTC.

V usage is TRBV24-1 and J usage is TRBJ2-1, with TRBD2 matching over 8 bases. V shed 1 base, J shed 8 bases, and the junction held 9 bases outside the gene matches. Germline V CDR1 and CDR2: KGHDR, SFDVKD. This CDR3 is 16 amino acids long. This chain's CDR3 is CATSDLTSGRAYEQFF. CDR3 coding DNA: TGTGCCACCAGTGATTTAACCAGCGGGAGAGCATATGAGCAGTTCTTC.

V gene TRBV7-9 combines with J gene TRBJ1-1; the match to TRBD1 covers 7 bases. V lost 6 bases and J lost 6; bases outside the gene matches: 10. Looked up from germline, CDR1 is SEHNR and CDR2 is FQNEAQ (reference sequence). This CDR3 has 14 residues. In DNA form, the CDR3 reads TGTGCCAGCAGACGTCTAAATCAGGGGGCTGAAGCTTTCTTT. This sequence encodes CASRRLNQGAEAFF.

This CDR3 reads CASSITQGFHEQYF. As DNA, the CDR3 is TGTGCCAGCAGTATCACACAGGGGTTCCACGAGCAGTACTTC. The rearrangement uses TRBV28 and TRBJ2-7, with 7 bases identical to TRBD1. The CDR3 loop spans 14 amino acids. Germline loops: CDR1 MDHEN, CDR2 SYDVKM. V gave up 5 bases and J gave up 5 bases; unmatched junction bases: 9.

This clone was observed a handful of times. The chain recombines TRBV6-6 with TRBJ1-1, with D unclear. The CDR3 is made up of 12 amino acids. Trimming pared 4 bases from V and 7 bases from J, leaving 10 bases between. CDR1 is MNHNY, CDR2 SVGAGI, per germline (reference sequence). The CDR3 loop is CASSFKTGEAFF. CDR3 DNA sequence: TGTGCCAGCAGTTTTAAGACGGGTGAAGCTTTCTTT.

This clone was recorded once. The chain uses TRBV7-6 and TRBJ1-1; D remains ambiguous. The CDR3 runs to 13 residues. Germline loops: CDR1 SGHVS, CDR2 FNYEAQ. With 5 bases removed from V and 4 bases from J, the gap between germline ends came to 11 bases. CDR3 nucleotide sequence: TGTGCCAGCAGCCCGACTCTTTTCACTGAAGCTTTCTTT. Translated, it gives CASSPTLFTEAFF.

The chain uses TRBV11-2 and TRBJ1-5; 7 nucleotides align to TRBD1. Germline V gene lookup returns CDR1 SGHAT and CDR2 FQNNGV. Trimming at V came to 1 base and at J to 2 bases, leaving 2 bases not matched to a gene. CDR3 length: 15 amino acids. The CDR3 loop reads CASSLGGQRNQPQHF. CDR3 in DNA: TGTGCCAGCAGCTTAGGGGGACAGCGCAATCAGCCCCAGCATTTT.

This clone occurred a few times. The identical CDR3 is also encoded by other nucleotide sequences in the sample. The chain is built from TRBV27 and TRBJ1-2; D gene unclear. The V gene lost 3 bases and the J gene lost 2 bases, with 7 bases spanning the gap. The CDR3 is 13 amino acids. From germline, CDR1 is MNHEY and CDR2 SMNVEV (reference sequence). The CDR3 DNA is TGTGCCAGCAGTTTGAGGGAGAACTATGGCTACACCTTC. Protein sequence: CASSLRENYGYTF.

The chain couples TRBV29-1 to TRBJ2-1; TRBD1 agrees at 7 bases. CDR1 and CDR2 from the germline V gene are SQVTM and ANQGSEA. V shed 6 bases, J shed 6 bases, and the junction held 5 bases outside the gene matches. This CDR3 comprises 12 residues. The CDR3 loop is CSVLQGVNEQFF. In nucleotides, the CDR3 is TGCAGCGTCCTCCAGGGGGTCAATGAGCAGTTCTTC.

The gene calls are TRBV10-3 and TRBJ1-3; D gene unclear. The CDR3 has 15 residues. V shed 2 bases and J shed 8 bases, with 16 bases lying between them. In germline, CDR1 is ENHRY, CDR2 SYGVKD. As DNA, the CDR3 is TGTGCCATCAGTGAGGAACCGGACTTAGTCGACACCATATATTTT. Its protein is CAISEEPDLVDTIYF.

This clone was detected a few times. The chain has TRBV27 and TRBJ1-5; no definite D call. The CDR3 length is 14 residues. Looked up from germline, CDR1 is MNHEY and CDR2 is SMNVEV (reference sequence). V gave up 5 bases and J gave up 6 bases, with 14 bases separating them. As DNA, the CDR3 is TGTGCCAGCAGTCACTTTCAAGGAGGTCAGCCCCAGCATTTT. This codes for CASSHFQGGQPQHF.